This T cell receptor beta chain was identified in a study of cytomegalovirus exposure and HLA in healthy donors. The PCR employed 60 Vbeta primers together with 13 Jbeta primers. Using immunoSEQ multiplex PCR, the repertoire was profiled, and TCRdb retains in-frame clones only, with some absent. The sample shows 200,000 to 250,000 clones, 70% of them seen only once. Study-wide points: Per a later analysis, HLA-associated TCR beta chains showed more clonal expansion than other, equally common TCR beta chains. In a later analysis, TCR beta V- and J-gene trimming showed a link to a missense DCLRE1C variant. A later analysis reportedly found that, within productive TCRs, an Asian-associated ancestry cluster had fewer N-insertions than the mean observed across the approximately 700 donors.

This clone was seen more than once but under ten times. No antigen is known for it. The CDR3 consists of 15 residues. Between the trimmed V and J ends, which lost 2 bases and 4 bases, there was a span of 15 bases. The germline gives CDR1 SGHRS, CDR2 YFSETQ. The rearrangement joins TRBV5-1 to TRBJ1-1; no clear D gene. Sequencing was done on a sample of PBMCs. This receptor was taken from a middle-aged man in good health and CMV-seropositive. The CDR3 nucleotides read TGCGCCAGCAGCTTTCATCCGAATGCAGGCACTGAAGCTTTCTTT. Translation: CASSFHPNAGTEAFF.